This T cell receptor (beta chain) was found in a study of shared clonotypes between healthy human individuals. Turning to the study itself: The study drew on two women and three men aged 18 to 49 as donors.

Sequencing used immunoSEQ multiplex PCR; TCRdb keeps in-frame clones, though not all of them. The sample includes some 2,400,000 clones, nearly 97% of them seen just once. Turning to this clone: Its target is not known.

Subsets obtained from CD4+ cells comprised CD45RA+ naive and CD45RA-negative memory cells. The CDR3 is 13 amino acids. V lost 11 bases and J lost 0; bases outside the gene matches: 4. The germline V gene has CDR1 MNHNS and CDR2 SASEGT. Whole-study results and caveats: Among donors, clonotype sharing was expected to be affected by sequencing depth. A limitation of the genetic and exposure-history diversity represented arose from few donors.

Specimen: naive CD4+ T cells sorted from blood. The subset denotes: CD45RA+ positively selected. The source is a young man in good health. The chain has TRBV6-1 and TRBJ2-1; TRBD1 aligns across 7 bases. In DNA form, the CDR3 reads TGTGCCGGAACAGGGGCCTCCTACAATGAGCAGTTCTTC. Amino acid sequence: CAGTGASYNEQFF.